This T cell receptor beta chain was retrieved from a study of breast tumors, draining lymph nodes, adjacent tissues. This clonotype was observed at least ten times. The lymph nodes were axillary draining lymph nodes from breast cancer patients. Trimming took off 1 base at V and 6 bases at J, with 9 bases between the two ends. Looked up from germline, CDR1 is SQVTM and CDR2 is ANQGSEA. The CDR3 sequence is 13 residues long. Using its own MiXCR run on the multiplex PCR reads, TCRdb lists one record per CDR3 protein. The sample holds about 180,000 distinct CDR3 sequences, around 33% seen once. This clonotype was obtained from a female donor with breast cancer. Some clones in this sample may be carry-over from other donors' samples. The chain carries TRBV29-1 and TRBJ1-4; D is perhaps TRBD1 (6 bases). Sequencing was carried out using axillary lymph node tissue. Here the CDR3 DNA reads TGCAGCGTTGAAGTCGGGGGGCATGAAAAACTGTTTTTT. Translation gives CSVEVGGHEKLFF. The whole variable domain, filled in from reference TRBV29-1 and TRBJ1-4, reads SAVISQKPSRDICQRGTSLTIQCQVDSQVTMMFWYRQQPGQSLTLIATANQGSEATYESGFVIDKFPISRPNLTFSTLTVSNMSPEDSSIYLCSVEVGGHEKLFFGSGTQLSVL.